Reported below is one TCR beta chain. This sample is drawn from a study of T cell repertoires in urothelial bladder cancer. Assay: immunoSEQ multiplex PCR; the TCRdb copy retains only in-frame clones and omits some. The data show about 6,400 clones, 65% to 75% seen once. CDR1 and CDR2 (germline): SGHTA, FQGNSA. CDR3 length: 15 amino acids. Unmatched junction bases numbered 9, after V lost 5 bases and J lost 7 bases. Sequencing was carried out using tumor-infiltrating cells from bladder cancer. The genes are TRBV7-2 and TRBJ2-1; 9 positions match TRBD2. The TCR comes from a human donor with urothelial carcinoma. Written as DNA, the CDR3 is TGTGCCAGCAGCCTCCTCGGGACTAGCCTAAATGAGCAGTTCTTC. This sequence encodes CASSLLGTSLNEQFF.